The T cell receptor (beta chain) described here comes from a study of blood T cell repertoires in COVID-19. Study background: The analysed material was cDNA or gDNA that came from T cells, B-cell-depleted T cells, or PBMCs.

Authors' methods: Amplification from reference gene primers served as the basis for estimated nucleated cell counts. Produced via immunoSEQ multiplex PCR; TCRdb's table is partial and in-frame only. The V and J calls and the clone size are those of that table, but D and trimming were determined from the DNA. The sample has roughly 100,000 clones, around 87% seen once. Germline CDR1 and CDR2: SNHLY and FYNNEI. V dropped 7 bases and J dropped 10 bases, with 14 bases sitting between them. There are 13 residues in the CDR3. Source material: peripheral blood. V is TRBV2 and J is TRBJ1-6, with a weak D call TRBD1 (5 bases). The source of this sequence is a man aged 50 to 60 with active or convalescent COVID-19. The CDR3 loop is CASMLAWGSPLHF. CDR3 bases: TGTGCCAGCATGTTGGCCTGGGGCTCACCCCTCCACTTT.